This TCR beta chain stems from a study of T cell repertoires in cytomegalovirus infection. Study-wide points: Ex vivo responses were dominated by HLA-C-restricted CMV-specific TCR beta clonotypes.

This clonotype was counted at least ten times. Its antigen is unknown. Via MiXCR, TCRdb re-called the reads, giving one row per CDR3 protein. The table lists more than 200,000 distinct CDR3 sequences, roughly 9% of them singletons. Deletions cut 2 bases from V and 5 bases from J, with 9 bases between. CDR1 is SGHAT, CDR2 FQNNGV, per germline. The CDR3 spans 13 residues. J is TRBJ1-1 and V is TRBV11-2; D possibly corresponds to TRBD1 (5 bases). The TCR comes from a human donor in good health (CMV status not recorded). Some clones in this sample may be carry-over from other donors' samples. Material: PBMCs. The CDR3 loop reads CASSLRWGTEAFF. The CDR3 DNA follows: TGTGCCAGCAGCTTAAGGTGGGGGACTGAAGCTTTCTTT. The full variable domain, completed using reference TRBV11-2 and TRBJ1-1, is EAGVAQSPRYKIIEKRQSVAFWCNPISGHATLYWYQQILGQGPKLLIQFQNNGVVDDSQLPKDRFSAERLKGVDSTLKIQPAKLEDSAVYLCASSLRWGTEAFFGQGTRLTVV.